One and the same sample provided the 14 T cell receptor beta chains below, sequenced in a study of graft-versus-host responses after intestinal transplantation. No antigen is known for these receptors. Data came from immunoSEQ multiplex PCR; TCRdb stores just in-frame clones and leaves some out. The repertoire includes about 120,000 clones, approximately 90% of them detected once, and under 0.2% sits in the top ten. The material sequenced was unstimulated CD4+ T cells sorted from spleen or lymph node cells, taken before intestinal transplant. Every receptor here comes from a human donor who received an intestinal transplant.

The V call is TRBV5-8, the J call TRBJ2-7, with 9 bases lining up with TRBD1. CDR1 and CDR2 from the germline V gene are SGHTS and YDEGEE. V lost 3 bases and J lost 0; bases outside the gene matches: 10. The CDR3 length is 17 residues. CDR3 nucleotides: TGTGCCAGCAGCTATACAAAAAGGACAGGGGTCTCCTACGAGCAGTACTTC. Its translation: CASSYTKRTGVSYEQYF.

The table lists this clone with a count of one. The rearrangement links TRBV7-9 to TRBJ2-7; 7 positions match TRBD1. CDR1 and CDR2 (germline): SEHNR, FQNEAQ (reference sequence). CDR3 length equals 14 residues. After removal of 1 base from V and 5 bases from J, the junction contained 5 bases not matched to a gene. The CDR3 DNA sequence: TGTGCCAGCAGCTTAGATAGGGGGCACGACGAGCAGTACTTC. Translation: CASSLDRGHDEQYF.

V is TRBV30 and J is TRBJ2-5; 7 bases line up with TRBD1. The CDR3 runs 17 residues. Trimming took 4 bases from V and 1 from J; bases not matched to a gene: 15. The germline V gene encodes CDR1 GTSNPN and CDR2 SVGIG (reference sequence). The CDR3, as DNA: TGTGCCTGGACCGGCCCCTTATCCGGGACAGTCCAAGAGACCCAGTACTTC. Amino acids: CAWTGPLSGTVQETQYF.

The J gene is TRBJ1-1, the V gene TRBV21-1. TRBV21-1 is deemed a pseudogene. This CDR3 is built from 13 residues. Written as DNA, the CDR3 is TGTGCCAGCAGCAAAGGGGTCCGACCGGGGGCTTTCTTT. This codes for CASSKGVRPGAFF.

The V call is TRBV6-5, the J call TRBJ2-3, with D hard to call. Per the germline V gene, CDR1 is MNHEY and CDR2 is SVGAGI. This CDR3 region has 15 residues. Trimming stripped 0 bases from V and 0 bases from J, with 7 bases between. CDR3 sequence (DNA): TGTGCCAGCAGTTACTCGGGCGAAAGCACAGATACGCAGTATTTT. Translated: CASSYSGESTDTQYF.

The rearrangement uses TRBV5-1 and TRBJ2-2; no reliable D call. This CDR3 spans 13 amino acids. Germline CDR1 SGHRS, CDR2 YFSETQ. V lost 4 bases and J 3 bases, leaving 7 bases between the germline ends. The CDR3 loop is CASSRLDTGELFF. CDR3 in DNA: TGCGCCAGCAGCCGTCTAGACACCGGGGAGCTGTTTTTT.

In this sample, this clone turned up once. The chain recombines TRBV9 with TRBJ2-1, with D possibly being TRBD2 (5 bases). Per germline, CDR1 SGDLS and CDR2 YYNGEE. This CDR3 spans 15 amino acids. The V end lost 3 bases, the J end lost 6 bases, and 16 bases lay between the germline ends. The CDR3 coding sequence is TGTGCCAGCAGCGCCCCCGGCGGGCCCTCCAATGAGCAGTTCTTC. Residues: CASSAPGGPSNEQFF.

The chain carries TRBV6-5 and TRBJ1-4, with a possible D match to TRBD1 (5 bases). Trimming removed 0 bases at V and 8 bases at J, with 16 bases between. In germline, CDR1 is MNHEY, CDR2 SVGAGI. The CDR3 covers 16 residues. CDR3 nucleotides: TGTGCCAGCAGTTACTCGATGAGCCCCAAGGGGGAAAAACTGTTTTTT. Translating it yields CASSYSMSPKGEKLFF.

The rearrangement links TRBV6-6 to TRBJ2-7; D might be TRBD2 (5 bases). The V end lost 2 bases, the J end lost 3 bases, and 11 bases lay between the germline ends. The germline CDR1 and CDR2 sequences are MNHNY and SVGAGI (reference sequence). This CDR3 is 14 amino acids long. The CDR3 DNA reads as TGTGCCAGCAGTTACGGCGGGTTGTTCTACGAGCAGTACTTC. It translates to CASSYGGLFYEQYF.

This chain connects TRBV5-5 to TRBJ2-7; perhaps TRBD1 as D (6 bases). Per germline, CDR1 SGHKS and CDR2 YYEKEE (reference sequence). The CDR3 consists of 16 residues. Trimming left V 2 bases short and J 0 bases short, with 15 bases between. In DNA, the CDR3 is TGTGCCAGCAGCTTCCAGGGGACGGGGCCCTCCTACGAGCAGTACTTC. It is translated as CASSFQGTGPSYEQYF.

Turning to this clone: At the DNA level, this CDR3 is encoded by other sequences in the same sample as well. The chain links TRBV7-2 to TRBJ1-4; tentative D call: TRBD1 (6 bases). The CDR3 covers 14 residues. In germline, CDR1 is SGHTA, CDR2 FQGNSA. Trimming stripped 6 bases from V and 3 bases from J, with 11 bases between. In DNA, the CDR3 is TGTGCCAGCAGTCCAGGGGCGCCTAATGAAAAACTGTTTTTT. Translating it yields CASSPGAPNEKLFF.

The chain uses TRBV7-9 and TRBJ1-5; D not resolved. Germline V gene lookup returns CDR1 SEHNR and CDR2 FQNEAQ (reference sequence). Trimming cost V 8 bases and J 6 bases, with 5 bases left between them. The CDR3 consists of 10 residues. CDR3 loop: CASPLQPQHF. As DNA, the CDR3 is TGTGCCAGCCCCCTTCAGCCCCAGCATTTT. Variable domain in full (rest from reference TRBV7-9 and TRBJ1-5): DTGVSQNPRHKITKRGQNVTFRCDPISEHNRLYWYRQTLGQGPEFLTYFQNEAQLEKSRLLSDRFSAERPKGSFSTLEIQRTEQGDSAMYLCASPLQPQHFGDGTRLSIL.

The genes are TRBV2 and TRBJ2-2; 7 bases line up with TRBD1. Germline assignment: CDR1 SNHLY and CDR2 FYNNEI. V dropped 8 bases and J dropped 5; count of bases not matched to a gene: 2. The CDR3 length is 12 residues. The CDR3 DNA reads as TGTGCCAGCTCGACAGGGACCGGGGAGCTGTTTTTT. Translating gives CASSTGTGELFF.

V usage is TRBV28 and J usage is TRBJ2-7; D is possibly TRBD1 (6 bases). V gave up 7 bases and J gave up 1 base, with 14 bases separating them. Germline-derived CDR1 and CDR2 are MDHEN and SYDVKM. The CDR3 runs to 14 residues. The CDR3 loop reads CASTTTGPSYEQYF. The CDR3 region has the DNA TGTGCCAGCACCACGACAGGACCTTCCTACGAGCAGTACTTC.